This T cell receptor beta chain was sequenced during a study of siplizumab effects on memory and regulatory T cells. Study observations and caveats: Memory cells seemed less diverse than naive T cells, which seemed major alloresponse contributors.

Generated by immunoSEQ multiplex PCR, the TCRdb table keeps only in-frame clones and is missing some. The data show roughly 60,000 clones, around 96% seen once. The junction had 8 bases not matched to a gene; V was cut back by 4 bases and J by 8 bases. The germline CDR1 and CDR2 sequences are LGHNA and YSLEER. This CDR3 has 15 amino acids. This clone is a singleton in its sample. Its specificity is not known. The sample was naive CD8+ T cells sorted from blood. This clonotype was obtained from a human donor in good health. The rearrangement joins TRBV4-3 to TRBJ2-1, with 10 bases matching TRBD2. The DNA of the CDR3 is TGCGCCAGCAGCCCGAGCGGGGGGGCCGGCTATGAGCAGTTCTTC. As protein: CASSPSGGAGYEQFF.